This T cell receptor (beta chain) was sequenced during a study of blood T cell repertoires in COVID-19. Study information: The analysed material was cDNA or gDNA that came from T cells, B-cell-depleted T cells, or PBMCs.

Those enrolled, adults aged roughly 18 to 95 years, came from about two dozen US areas. For recovered donors of Cohort 3, there were two negative PCRs, clearance, or symptom resolution. CDR3 length: 13 residues. Trimming removed 3 bases from V and 4 bases from J, with 9 bases in between. CDR1 KGHSY and CDR2 FQNENV come from the germline V gene. Original data processing: Amplification from reference gene primers served as the basis for estimated nucleated cell counts. Assay used: immunoSEQ multiplex PCR; TCRdb lists only in-frame clones, some missing. Clonal size and the V and J genes are those of that table, whereas D and trimming came from the DNA. This table has around 250,000 clones, approximately 83% appearing once.

Sequenced sample: PBMCs or T cells enriched from blood (not recorded which). V and J are TRBV16 and TRBJ1-1; D might be TRBD1 (5 bases). The sequence derives from a woman between 50 and 59 years old who had recovered from COVID-19. Here the CDR3 DNA reads TGTGCCAGCAGCCAGCCGGGGGGCACTGAAGCTTTCTTT. Amino acids: CASSQPGGTEAFF.